Listed below are T cell receptor beta chains from one sample, sequenced in a study of radiotherapy plus CTLA-4 blockade in lung cancer. The assay was immunoSEQ multiplex PCR, and TCRdb's table has in-frame clones only and misses some. The table has tens of thousands of clones, roughly 80% seen once. The material was peripheral blood, obtained from a patient treated with radiotherapy plus ipilimumab. These receptors were taken from a human donor with non-small cell lung cancer who had stable disease on radiotherapy plus ipilimumab. Both conserved end residues are part of each CDR3. A D gene is named only where the DNA matches it firmly. The size field is filled for only some rows; it gives once, few, many or a size class.

clone_size	j_call	d_call	v_call	cdr3_aa	cdr3_nt
.	TRBJ2-7	.	TRBV6-1	CASSDRYEQYF	TGTGCCAGCAGTGATCGCTACGAGCAGTACTTC
.	TRBJ1-1	TRBD1	TRBV28	CASSLSQGAGSTEAFF	TGTGCCAGCAGTTTATCGCAGGGGGCCGGTAGCACTGAAGCTTTCTTT
.	TRBJ2-1	TRBD2	TRBV6-1	CASSPGLAGLTFF	TGTGCCAGCAGTCCGGGACTAGCGGGGTTAACGTTCTTC
.	TRBJ2-2	.	TRBV5-4	CASSFTGNTGELFF	TGTGCCAGCAGCTTCACAGGGAACACCGGGGAGCTGTTTTTT
.	TRBJ2-5	.	TRBV5-6	CASSLFEGETQYF	TGTGCCAGCAGCTTGTTCGAGGGAGAGACCCAGTACTTC
once	TRBJ2-7	.	TRBV6-1	CASSEPGGSFPGQYF	TGTGCCAGCAGTGAACCCGGGGGAAGTTTTCCCGGGCAGTACTTC
.	TRBJ1-5	.	TRBV7-9	CASSYTPSNQPQHF	TGTGCCAGCAGCTACACACCTAGCAATCAGCCCCAGCATTTT
.	TRBJ1-1	.	TRBV6-1	CASRPGHGNSEAFF	TGTGCCAGCAGGCCGGGACACGGAAATTCGGAAGCTTTCTTT
.	TRBJ2-3	TRBD2	TRBV9	CASSVVARGGSDTQYF	TGTGCCAGCAGCGTAGTGGCGCGGGGGGGTTCAGATACGCAGTATTTT
.	TRBJ1-1	TRBD1	TRBV18	CASSSLGTGGDTEAFF	TGTGCCAGCTCATCTCTCGGGACAGGCGGGGACACTGAAGCTTTCTTT
.	TRBJ1-2	TRBD1	TRBV11-2	CASSLARGRINYGYTF	TGTGCCAGCAGCTTGGCCAGGGGGCGTATCAACTATGGCTACACCTTC
.	TRBJ2-4	TRBD2	TRBV30	CAWSGGGNIQYF	TGTGCCTGGAGTGGGGGGGGAAACATTCAGTACTTC
.	TRBJ2-7	.	TRBV18	CASSPSTRPEQYF	TGTGCCAGCTCACCGTCGACAAGGCCGGAGCAGTACTTC
.	TRBJ2-1	.	TRBV5-4	CASSLRDAVNEQFF	TGTGCCAGCAGCTTGCGAGACGCAGTCAATGAGCAGTTCTTC
.	TRBJ2-5	TRBD1	TRBV5-4	CASSRQGETQYF	TGTGCCAGCAGTCGACAGGGAGAGACCCAGTACTTC
.	TRBJ2-7	TRBD2	TRBV19	CASSSWTSGSYEQYF	TGTGCCAGTAGTTCTTGGACTAGCGGGAGTTACGAGCAGTACTTC